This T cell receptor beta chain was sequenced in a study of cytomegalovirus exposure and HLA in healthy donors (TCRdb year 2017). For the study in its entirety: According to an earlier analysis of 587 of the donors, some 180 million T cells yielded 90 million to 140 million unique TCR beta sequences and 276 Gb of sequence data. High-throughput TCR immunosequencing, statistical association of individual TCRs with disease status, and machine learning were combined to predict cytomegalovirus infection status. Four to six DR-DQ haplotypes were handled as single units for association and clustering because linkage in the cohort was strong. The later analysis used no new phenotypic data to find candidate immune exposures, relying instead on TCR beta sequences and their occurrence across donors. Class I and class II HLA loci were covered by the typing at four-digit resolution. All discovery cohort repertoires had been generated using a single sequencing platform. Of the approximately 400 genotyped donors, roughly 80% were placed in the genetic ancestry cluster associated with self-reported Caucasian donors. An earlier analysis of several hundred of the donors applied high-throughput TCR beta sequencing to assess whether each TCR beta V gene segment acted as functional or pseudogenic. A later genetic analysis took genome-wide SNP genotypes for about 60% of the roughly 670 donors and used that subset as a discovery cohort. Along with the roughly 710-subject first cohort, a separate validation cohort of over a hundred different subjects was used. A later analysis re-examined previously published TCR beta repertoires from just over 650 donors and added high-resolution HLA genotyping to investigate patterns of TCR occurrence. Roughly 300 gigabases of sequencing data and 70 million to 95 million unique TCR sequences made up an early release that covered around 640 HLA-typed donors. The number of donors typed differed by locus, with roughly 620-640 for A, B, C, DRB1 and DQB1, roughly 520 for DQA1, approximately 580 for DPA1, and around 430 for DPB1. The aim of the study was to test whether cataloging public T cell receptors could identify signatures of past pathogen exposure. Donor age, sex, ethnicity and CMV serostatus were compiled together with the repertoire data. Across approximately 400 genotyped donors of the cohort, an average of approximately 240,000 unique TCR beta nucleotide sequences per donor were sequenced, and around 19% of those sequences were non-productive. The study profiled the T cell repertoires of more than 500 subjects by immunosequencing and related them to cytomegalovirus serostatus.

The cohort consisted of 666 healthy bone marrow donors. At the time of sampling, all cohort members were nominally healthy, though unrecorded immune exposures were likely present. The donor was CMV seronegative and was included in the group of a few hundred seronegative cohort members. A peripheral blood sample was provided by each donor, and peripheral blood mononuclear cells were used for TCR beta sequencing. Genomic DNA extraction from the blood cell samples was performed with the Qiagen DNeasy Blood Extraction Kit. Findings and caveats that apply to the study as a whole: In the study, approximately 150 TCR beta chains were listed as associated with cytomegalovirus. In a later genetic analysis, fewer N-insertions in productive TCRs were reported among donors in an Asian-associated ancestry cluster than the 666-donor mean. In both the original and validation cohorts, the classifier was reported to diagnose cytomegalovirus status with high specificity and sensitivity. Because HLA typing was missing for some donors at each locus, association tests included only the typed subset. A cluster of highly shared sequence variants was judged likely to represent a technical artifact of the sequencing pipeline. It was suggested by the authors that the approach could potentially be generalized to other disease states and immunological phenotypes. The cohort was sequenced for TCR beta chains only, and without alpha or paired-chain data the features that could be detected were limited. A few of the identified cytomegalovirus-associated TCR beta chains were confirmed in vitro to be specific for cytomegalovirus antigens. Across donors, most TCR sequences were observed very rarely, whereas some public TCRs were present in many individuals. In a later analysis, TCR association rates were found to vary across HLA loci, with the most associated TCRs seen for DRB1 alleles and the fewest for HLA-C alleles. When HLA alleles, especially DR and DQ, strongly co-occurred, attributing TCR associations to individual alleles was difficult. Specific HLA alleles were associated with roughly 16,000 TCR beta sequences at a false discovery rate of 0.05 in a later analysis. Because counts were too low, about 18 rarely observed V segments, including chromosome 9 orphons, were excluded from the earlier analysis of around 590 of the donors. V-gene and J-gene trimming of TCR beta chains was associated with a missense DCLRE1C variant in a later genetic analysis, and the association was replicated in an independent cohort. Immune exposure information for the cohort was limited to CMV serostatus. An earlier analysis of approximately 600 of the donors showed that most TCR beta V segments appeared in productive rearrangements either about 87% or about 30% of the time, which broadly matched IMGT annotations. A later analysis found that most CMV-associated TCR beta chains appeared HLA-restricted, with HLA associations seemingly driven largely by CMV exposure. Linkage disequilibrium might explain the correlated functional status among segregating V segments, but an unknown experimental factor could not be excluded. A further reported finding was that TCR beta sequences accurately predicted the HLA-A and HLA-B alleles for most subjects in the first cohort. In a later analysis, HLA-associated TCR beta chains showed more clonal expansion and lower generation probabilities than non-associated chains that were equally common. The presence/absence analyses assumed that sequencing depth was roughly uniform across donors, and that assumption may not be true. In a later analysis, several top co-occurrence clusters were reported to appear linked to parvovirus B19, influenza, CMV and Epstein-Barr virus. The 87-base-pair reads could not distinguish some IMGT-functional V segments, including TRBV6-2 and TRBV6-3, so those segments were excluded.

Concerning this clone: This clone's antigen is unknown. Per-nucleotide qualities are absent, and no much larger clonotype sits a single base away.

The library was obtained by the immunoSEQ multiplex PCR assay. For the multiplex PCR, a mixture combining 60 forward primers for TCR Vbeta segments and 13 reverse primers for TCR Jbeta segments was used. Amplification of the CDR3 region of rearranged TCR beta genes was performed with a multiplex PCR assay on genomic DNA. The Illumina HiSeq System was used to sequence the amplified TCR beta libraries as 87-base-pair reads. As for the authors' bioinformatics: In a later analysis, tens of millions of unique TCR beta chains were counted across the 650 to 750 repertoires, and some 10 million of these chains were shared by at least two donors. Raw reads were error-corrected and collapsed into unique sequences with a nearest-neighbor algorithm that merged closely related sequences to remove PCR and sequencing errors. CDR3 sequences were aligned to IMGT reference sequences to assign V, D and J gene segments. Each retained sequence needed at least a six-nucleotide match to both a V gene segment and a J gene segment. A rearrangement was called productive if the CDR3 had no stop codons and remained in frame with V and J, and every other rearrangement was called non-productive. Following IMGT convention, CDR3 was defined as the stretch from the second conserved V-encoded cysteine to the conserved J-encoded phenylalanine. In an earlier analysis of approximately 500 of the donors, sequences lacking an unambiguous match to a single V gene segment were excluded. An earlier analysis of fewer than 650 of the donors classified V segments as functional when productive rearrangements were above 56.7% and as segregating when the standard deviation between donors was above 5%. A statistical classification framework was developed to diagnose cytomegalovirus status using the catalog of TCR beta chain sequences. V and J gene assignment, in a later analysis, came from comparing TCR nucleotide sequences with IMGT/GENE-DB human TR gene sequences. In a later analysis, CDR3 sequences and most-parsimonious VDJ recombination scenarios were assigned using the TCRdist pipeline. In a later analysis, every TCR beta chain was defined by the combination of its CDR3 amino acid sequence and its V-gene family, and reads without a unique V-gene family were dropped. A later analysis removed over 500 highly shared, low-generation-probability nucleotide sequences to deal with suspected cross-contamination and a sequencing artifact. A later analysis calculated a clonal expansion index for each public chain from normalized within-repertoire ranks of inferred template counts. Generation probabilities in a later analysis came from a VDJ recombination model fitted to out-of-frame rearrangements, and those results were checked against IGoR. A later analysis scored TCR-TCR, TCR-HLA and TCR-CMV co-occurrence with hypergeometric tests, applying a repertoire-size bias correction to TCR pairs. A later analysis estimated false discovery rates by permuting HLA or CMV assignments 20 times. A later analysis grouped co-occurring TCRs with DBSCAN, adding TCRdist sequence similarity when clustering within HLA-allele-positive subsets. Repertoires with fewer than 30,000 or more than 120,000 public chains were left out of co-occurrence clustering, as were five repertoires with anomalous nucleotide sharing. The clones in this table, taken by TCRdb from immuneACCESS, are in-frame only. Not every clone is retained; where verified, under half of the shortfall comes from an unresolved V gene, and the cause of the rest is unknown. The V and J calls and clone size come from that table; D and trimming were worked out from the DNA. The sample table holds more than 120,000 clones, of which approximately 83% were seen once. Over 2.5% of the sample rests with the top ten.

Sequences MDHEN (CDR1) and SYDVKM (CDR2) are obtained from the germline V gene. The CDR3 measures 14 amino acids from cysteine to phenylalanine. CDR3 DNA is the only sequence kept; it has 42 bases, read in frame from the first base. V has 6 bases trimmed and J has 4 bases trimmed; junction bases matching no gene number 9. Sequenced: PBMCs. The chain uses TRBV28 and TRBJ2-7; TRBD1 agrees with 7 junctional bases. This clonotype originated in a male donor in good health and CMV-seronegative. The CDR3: CASSPGTAYYEQYF. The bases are TGTGCCAGCAGCCCAGGGACAGCTTATTACGAGCAGTACTTC.